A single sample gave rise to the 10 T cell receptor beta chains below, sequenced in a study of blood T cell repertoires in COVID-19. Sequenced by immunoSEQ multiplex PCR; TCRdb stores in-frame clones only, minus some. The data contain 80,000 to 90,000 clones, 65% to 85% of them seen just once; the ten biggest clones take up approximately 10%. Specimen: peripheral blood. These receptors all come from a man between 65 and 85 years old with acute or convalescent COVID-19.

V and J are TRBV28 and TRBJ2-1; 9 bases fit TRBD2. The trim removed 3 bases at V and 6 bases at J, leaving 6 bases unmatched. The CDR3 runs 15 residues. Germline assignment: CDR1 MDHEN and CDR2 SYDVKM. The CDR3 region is CASSFQASGINEQFF. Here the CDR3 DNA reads TGTGCCAGCAGTTTTCAGGCTAGCGGGATCAATGAGCAGTTCTTC.

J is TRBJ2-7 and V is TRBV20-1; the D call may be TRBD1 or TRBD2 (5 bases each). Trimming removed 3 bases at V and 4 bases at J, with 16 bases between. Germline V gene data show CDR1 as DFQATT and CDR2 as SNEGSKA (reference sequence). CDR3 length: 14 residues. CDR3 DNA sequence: TGCAGTGCTAGTGGAGGACAAGTGGGGTACGAGCAGTACTTC. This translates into CSASGGQVGYEQYF.

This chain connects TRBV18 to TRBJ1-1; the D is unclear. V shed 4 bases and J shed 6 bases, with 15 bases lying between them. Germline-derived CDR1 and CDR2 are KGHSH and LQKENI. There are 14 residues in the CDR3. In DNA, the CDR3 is TGTGCCAGCTCACGTGGGAGGGAAGGCGCTGAAGCTTTCTTT. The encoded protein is CASSRGREGAEAFF.

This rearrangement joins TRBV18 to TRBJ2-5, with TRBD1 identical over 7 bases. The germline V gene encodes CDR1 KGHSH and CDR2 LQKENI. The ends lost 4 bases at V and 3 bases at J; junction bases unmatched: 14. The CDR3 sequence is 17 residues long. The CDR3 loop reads CASSQPEFQGEKETQYF. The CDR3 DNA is TGTGCCAGCTCACAACCAGAATTTCAGGGGGAGAAAGAGACCCAGTACTTC. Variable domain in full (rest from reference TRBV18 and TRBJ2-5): NAGVMQNPRHLVRRRGQEARLRCSPMKGHSHVYWYRQLPEEGLKFMVYLQKENIIDESGMPKERFSAEFPKEGPSILRIQQVVRGDSAAYFCASSQPEFQGEKETQYFGPGTRLLVL.

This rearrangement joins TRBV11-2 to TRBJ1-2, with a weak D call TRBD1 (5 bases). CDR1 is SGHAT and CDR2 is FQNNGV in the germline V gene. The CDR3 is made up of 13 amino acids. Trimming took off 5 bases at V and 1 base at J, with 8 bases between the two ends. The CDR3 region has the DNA TGTGCCAGCAGCCCAGACAGTAACTATGGCTACACCTTC. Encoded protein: CASSPDSNYGYTF.

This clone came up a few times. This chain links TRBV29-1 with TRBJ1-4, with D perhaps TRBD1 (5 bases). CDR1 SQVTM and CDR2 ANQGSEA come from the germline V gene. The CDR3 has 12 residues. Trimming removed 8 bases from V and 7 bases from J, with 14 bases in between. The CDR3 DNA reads TGCAGCACGGGGGAGGGATCTGAAAAACTGTTTTTT. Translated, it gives CSTGEGSEKLFF. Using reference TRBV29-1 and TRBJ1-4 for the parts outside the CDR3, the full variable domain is SAVISQKPSRDICQRGTSLTIQCQVDSQVTMMFWYRQQPGQSLTLIATANQGSEATYESGFVIDKFPISRPNLTFSTLTVSNMSPEDSSIYLCSTGEGSEKLFFGSGTQLSVL.

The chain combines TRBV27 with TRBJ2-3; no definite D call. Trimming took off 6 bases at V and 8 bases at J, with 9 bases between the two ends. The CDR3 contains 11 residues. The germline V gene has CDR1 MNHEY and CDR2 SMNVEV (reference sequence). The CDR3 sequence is CASRQQATQYF. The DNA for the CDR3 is TGTGCCAGCAGACAGCAGGCTACGCAGTATTTT.

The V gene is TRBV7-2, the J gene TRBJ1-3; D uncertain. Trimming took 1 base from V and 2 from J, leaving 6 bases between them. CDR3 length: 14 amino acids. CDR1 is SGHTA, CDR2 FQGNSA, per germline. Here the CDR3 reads CASSLGGAGNTIYF. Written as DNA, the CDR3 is TGTGCCAGCAGCTTAGGAGGAGCTGGAAACACCATATATTTT.

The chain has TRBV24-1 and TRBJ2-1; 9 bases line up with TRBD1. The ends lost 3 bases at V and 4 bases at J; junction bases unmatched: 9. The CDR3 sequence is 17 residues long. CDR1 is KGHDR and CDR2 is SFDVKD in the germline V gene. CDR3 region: CATSDPGTGLSYNEQFF. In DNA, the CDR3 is TGTGCCACCAGTGATCCCGGGACAGGGTTAAGTTACAATGAGCAGTTCTTC.

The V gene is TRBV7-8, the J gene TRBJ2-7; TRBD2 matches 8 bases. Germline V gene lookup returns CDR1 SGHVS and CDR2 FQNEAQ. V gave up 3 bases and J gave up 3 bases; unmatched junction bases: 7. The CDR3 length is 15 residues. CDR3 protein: CASSFLAGGIYEQYV. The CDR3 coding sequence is TGTGCCAGCAGCTTTCTTGCGGGGGGAATCTACGAGCAGTACGTC.